These 27 T cell receptor beta chains were all obtained from the same sample, sequenced in a study of somatic mutations in cytotoxic T cells in rheumatoid arthritis. Using immunoSEQ multiplex PCR, the repertoire was profiled, and TCRdb retains in-frame clones only, with some absent. This sample yields under 15,000 clones, of which around 83% are seen a single time; 13% to 15% belongs to the top ten. Sequenced sample: CD8+ T cells sorted from blood. These receptor sequences come from a woman aged 60-75 years in good health.

The chain is built from TRBV21-1 and TRBJ1-2. TRBV21-1 is marked as a pseudogene. The CDR3 has 17 amino acids. CDR3 in DNA: TGTGCCAGCGGCGGAGGCATCCTCGACCTATTTAGGTATGGCTACACCTTC. It specifies CASGGGILDLFRYGYTF.

J is TRBJ1-2 and V is TRBV6-6; D might be TRBD1 (6 bases). Looked up from germline, CDR1 is MNHNY and CDR2 is SVGAGI (reference sequence). The V end lost 5 bases, the J end lost 6 bases, and 10 bases lay between the germline ends. The CDR3 is 12 amino acids. The CDR3 nucleotides read TGTGCCAGCAGTCAGGGGACGGATGGCTACACCTTC. Translating gives CASSQGTDGYTF.

This clone occurred once. The genes are TRBV25-1 and TRBJ1-2, with 7 bases aligning to TRBD1. CDR3 length: 12 amino acids. With V trimmed by 8 bases and J by 8 bases, 8 bases remained unmatched. Germline CDR1 and CDR2: MGHDK and SYGVNS. In nucleotides, the CDR3 is TGTGCCAGCGGAGGGGGCGCAAGGGGCTACACCTTC. It codes for CASGGGARGYTF.

This clone was picked up a small number of times. The chain carries TRBV6-6 and TRBJ1-1; D may be TRBD1 (5 bases). Germline V gene data show CDR1 as MNHNY and CDR2 as SVGAGI (reference sequence). With 0 bases removed from V and 3 bases from J, the gap between germline ends came to 8 bases. The CDR3 consists of 14 residues. CDR3 in amino acids: CASSYSGGYTEAFF. The CDR3 bases are TGTGCCAGCAGTTACTCCGGGGGTTACACTGAAGCTTTCTTT.

This clone has only a few counts. The J gene is TRBJ2-2, the V gene TRBV19; 9 nucleotides line up with TRBD2. V dropped 7 bases and J dropped 1; count of bases not matched to a gene: 13. The CDR3 sequence is 18 residues long. In germline, CDR1 is LNHDA, CDR2 SQIVND (reference sequence). The CDR3 reads CASTVGDGSGGNTGELFF. The CDR3 DNA follows: TGTGCCAGTACTGTAGGGGATGGTAGCGGGGGGAACACCGGGGAGCTGTTTTTT.

V usage is TRBV6-1 and J usage is TRBJ1-1; D is unclear. The CDR3 consists of 10 residues. In germline, CDR1 is MNHNS, CDR2 SASEGT. V was clipped by 7 bases and J by 5 bases, with 5 bases between them. CDR3: CASIFTEAFF. The CDR3 DNA sequence: TGTGCCAGCATATTTACTGAAGCTTTCTTT.

This clone was detected only once. J is TRBJ2-3 and V is TRBV7-3; 8 nucleotides agree with TRBD2. From germline, CDR1 is SGHTA and CDR2 FQGTGA. The V and J ends lost 5 bases and 0 bases, in that order; junction bases with no gene match: 7. CDR3 length: 16 residues. CDR3 region: CASSQDGGGSTDTQYF. The CDR3 coding sequence is TGTGCCAGCAGCCAAGATGGCGGGGGGAGCACAGATACGCAGTATTTT.

The chain carries TRBV9 and TRBJ2-7; 9 bases are a match to TRBD2. Germline-derived CDR1 and CDR2 are SGDLS and YYNGEE. The CDR3 runs to 15 residues. After removal of 2 bases from V and 5 bases from J, the junction contained 8 bases not matched to a gene. The CDR3 region has the DNA TGTGCCAGCAGCGTCTCCGGGACTAGCTTCCACGAGCAGTACTTC. Protein: CASSVSGTSFHEQYF.

This clone was recorded once. V usage is TRBV29-1 and J usage is TRBJ1-6, with 7 bases that match TRBD1. CDR1 and CDR2 from the germline V gene are SQVTM and ANQGSEA. J was trimmed by 7 bases and V by 7 bases; bases with no gene match: 10. The CDR3 totals 14 residues. For the CDR3, the DNA is TGCAGCGCCCGACCAGGGGGTGAAAATTCACCCCTCCACTTT. Translating it yields CSARPGGENSPLHF.

This clone was counted between two and nine times. The V gene is TRBV7-9, the J gene TRBJ1-3, with TRBD1 as a possible D gene (5 bases). The CDR3 has 16 amino acids. From germline, CDR1 is SEHNR and CDR2 FQNEAQ (reference sequence). Trimming cost V 1 base and J 1 base, with 11 bases left between them. CDR3 residues: CASSLVGGRSGNTIYF. The CDR3 bases are TGTGCCAGCAGCTTAGTGGGGGGACGGTCTGGAAACACCATATATTTT.

The chain is built from TRBV28 and TRBJ2-5, with TRBD2 matching 9 bases. The junction had 7 bases not matched to a gene; V was cut back by 7 bases and J by 4 bases. The CDR3 has 14 amino acids. The germline V gene encodes CDR1 MDHEN and CDR2 SYDVKM. Here the CDR3 reads CASTPLAGRETQYF. CDR3 nucleotide sequence: TGTGCCAGCACTCCCCTAGCGGGGAGAGAGACCCAGTACTTC.

Written as DNA, the CDR3 is TGTGCCAGTAGTGTTGGGCCCGGCACTGAAGCTTTCTTT. Translating it yields CASSVGPGTEAFF. The chain links TRBV19 to TRBJ1-1; D unresolved. Germline V gives CDR1 LNHDA, CDR2 SQIVND (reference sequence). This CDR3 contains 13 residues. Trimming took 5 bases from V and 4 from J, leaving 11 bases between them.

This clone has just one count. At one of its ends the junction is not consistent with the germline gene, which may arise from a read error. The gene calls are TRBV7-6 and TRBJ2-7, with 7 positions matching TRBD1. CDR3 length equals 15 residues. Per germline, CDR1 SGHVS and CDR2 FNYEAQ. The CDR3 bases are TGTGCCAGCAGCCTAGCCGGGGACAGCGCCATCGAGCAGTACTTC. This gives the protein CASSLAGDSAIEQYF.

V usage is TRBV7-9 and J usage is TRBJ2-1, with D possibly matching TRBD1 (5 bases). The CDR3 is 16 residues long. V lost 4 bases, J lost 8 bases, and 21 bases lay in between. The germline V gene encodes CDR1 SEHNR and CDR2 FQNEAQ (reference sequence). CDR3 in DNA: TGTGCCAGCAGCTCCAGTTCCGGGTCCCAGGGCGATGAGCAGTTCTTC. Translation: CASSSSSGSQGDEQFF.

The V gene is TRBV19, the J gene TRBJ2-3; TRBD1 aligns across 11 bases. CDR1 is LNHDA and CDR2 is SQIVND in the germline V gene (reference sequence). The CDR3 runs 16 residues. The V segment lost 5 bases and the J segment 4 bases; nucleotides outside the gene matches: 8. The CDR3 DNA is TGTGCCAGTAGTGAGAATCCGGGACAGGGGGCAGATACGCAGTATTTT. It is translated as CASSENPGQGADTQYF.

The rearrangement uses TRBV21-1 and TRBJ2-7; the table's D call, TRBD2, was not checked against the DNA. TRBV21-1 is termed a pseudogene. This CDR3 is 14 amino acids long. Here the CDR3 reads CASSKCSGGPEQYV. The CDR3 DNA follows: TGTGCCAGCAGCAAATGTAGCGGGGGCCCCGAGCAGTACGTC.

This clone was counted once. The genes are TRBV12-5 and TRBJ2-2; weak D call: TRBD2 (5 bases). The V and J ends lost 2 bases and 5 bases respectively, with 9 bases between them. CDR1 is LGHNT and CDR2 is FRNRAP in the germline V gene. This CDR3 is 14 amino acids long. In DNA form, the CDR3 reads TGTGCTAGTGGTTTGATTGAGGGTACCGGGGAGCTGTTTTTT. Translation gives CASGLIEGTGELFF.

V usage is TRBV11-2 and J usage is TRBJ2-2, with D perhaps matching TRBD1 (6 bases). CDR1 is SGHAT, CDR2 FQNNGV, per germline. CDR3 length: 16 amino acids. With 5 bases removed from V and 1 base from J, the gap between germline ends came to 14 bases. The CDR3 loop is CASSPLGDKNTGELFF. In DNA, the CDR3 is TGTGCCAGCAGCCCCTTGGGGGACAAGAACACCGGGGAGCTGTTTTTT.

The count of this clone is one. This chain uses TRBV7-6 with TRBJ2-7; TRBD2 matches at 9 bases. Germline V CDR1 and CDR2: SGHVS, FNYEAQ. The J segment lost 4 bases and the V segment lost 5 bases, leaving 9 bases of the junction unmatched. The CDR3 loop spans 15 amino acids. Here the CDR3 DNA reads TGTGCCAGCAGCCCAGTAGCGGGGGAATTTTACGAGCAGTACTTC. It encodes CASSPVAGEFYEQYF.

With regard to this clone: Its ends do not fully match the called genes, so a read error is possible. The gene calls are TRBV5-4 and TRBJ2-3, with TRBD2 identical over 10 bases. This CDR3 comprises 15 residues. Germline V gives CDR1 SGHNT, CDR2 YYREEE (reference sequence). CDR3 residues: CASSHRTSGTDMQYF. The DNA for the CDR3 is TGTGCCAGCAGCCACAGGACTAGCGGCACAGATATGCAGTATTTT. Complete variable domain (other parts from reference TRBV5-4 and TRBJ2-3): ETGVTQSPTHLIKTRGQQVTLRCSSQSGHNTVSWYQQALGQGPQFIFQYYREEENGRGNFPPRFSGLQFPNYSSELNVNALELDDSALYLCASSHRTSGTDMQYFGPGTRLTVL.

The chain carries TRBV27 and TRBJ2-2; a weak D match, TRBD2 (5 bases). Germline V gene data show CDR1 as MNHEY and CDR2 as SMNVEV (reference sequence). The CDR3 loop spans 14 amino acids. V shed 3 bases and J shed 1 base, with 6 bases lying between them. Written as DNA, the CDR3 is TGTGCCAGCAGTTTCGGACTGAACACCGGGGAGCTGTTTTTT. Protein product: CASSFGLNTGELFF.

The rearrangement joins TRBV9 to TRBJ2-5, with a weak D call TRBD2 (5 bases). V lost 0 bases and J 5 bases, leaving 14 bases between the germline ends. The CDR3 extends over 15 amino acids. Germline values: CDR1 SGDLS, CDR2 YYNGEE. CDR3 amino acids: CASSVAGIVGETQYF. In DNA form, the CDR3 reads TGTGCCAGCAGCGTAGCGGGAATAGTAGGGGAGACCCAGTACTTC.

Comment on this clone: Germline and junction disagree at one end, which may indicate a read error. Other DNA sequences in this sample translate to the same CDR3. The chain recombines TRBV30 with TRBJ1-1, with D perhaps TRBD1 (5 bases). CDR3 length: 13 amino acids. CDR1 GTSNPN and CDR2 SVGIG come from the germline V gene (reference sequence). The CDR3: CAWSVDRATEALF. Here the CDR3 DNA reads TGTGCCTGGAGTGTAGACAGAGCCACTGAAGCTCTCTTC.

The J gene is TRBJ2-1, the V gene TRBV7-3, with 7 bases fitting TRBD1. This CDR3 has 16 residues. The V segment lost 4 bases and the J segment 5 bases; nucleotides outside the gene matches: 11. Germline CDR1 reads SGHTA; CDR2 reads FQGTGA. The CDR3 loop is CASSSKPGQPHNEQFF. CDR3 DNA: TGTGCCAGCAGCTCCAAACCGGGACAGCCGCACAATGAGCAGTTCTTC.

The genes are TRBV7-2 and TRBJ2-6; 9 nucleotides match TRBD2. Germline V CDR1 and CDR2: SGHTA, FQGNSA. This CDR3 spans 19 amino acids. J gave up 0 bases and V 2 bases, and 8 bases lay outside the gene matches. The CDR3 sequence: CASSLLGLATLSGANVLTF. CDR3 DNA: TGTGCCAGCAGCTTACTAGGACTAGCGACCCTCTCTGGGGCCAACGTCCTGACTTTC.

The gene calls are TRBV30 and TRBJ2-1, with 11 bases fitting TRBD2. The length of the CDR3 is 17 residues. With V trimmed by 5 bases and J by 1 base, 10 bases remained unmatched. From germline, CDR1 is GTSNPN and CDR2 SVGIG (reference sequence). CDR3 residues: CAWVGGLAGGSYNEQFF. Written as DNA, the CDR3 is TGTGCCTGGGTAGGGGGGCTAGCGGGGGGTTCCTACAATGAGCAGTTCTTC.

This chain links TRBV7-6 with TRBJ1-5; unclear D gene. Germline loops: CDR1 SGHVS, CDR2 FNYEAQ. CDR3 length: 15 amino acids. The ends were cut back, 1 base at V and 1 base at J, with 8 bases in the middle. CDR3 nucleotides: TGTGCCAGCAGCTTAGAAGCGTTAAGCAATCAGCCCCAGCATTTT. Translation: CASSLEALSNQPQHF.